The rows below give T cell receptor beta chains drawn from one sample of a study of T cell responses to AZD1222 COVID-19 vaccine. Assay used: immunoSEQ multiplex PCR; TCRdb lists only in-frame clones, some missing. Of 90,000 to 150,000 clones listed, around 87% are singletons. The sequencing here drew on peripheral blood, taken 28 days after the second AZD1222 dose. These receptors came from an adult who received the AZD1222 COVID-19 vaccine. Both conserved end residues are part of each CDR3. The D gene is left open where the match is weak. Size values are once, few and many counts, or a class for expanded clones, and some rows have none.

j_call d_call v_call clone_size cdr3_nt cdr3_aa
TRBJ2-6 - TRBV10-3 - TGTGCCATCAGTGAGTTCTCTGGGGCCAACGTCCTGACTTTC CAISEFSGANVLTF
TRBJ1-5 - TRBV30 - TGTGCCTGGAGTCCCACCAATCAGCCCCAGCATTTT CAWSPTNQPQHF
TRBJ1-5 - TRBV7-8 - TGTGCCAGCAGCCGCGAGCCAAATCAGCCCCAGCATTTT CASSREPNQPQHF
TRBJ1-1 - TRBV6-5 - TGTGCCAGCACCGGTCTAGGGCCCAAGACTGAAGCTTTCTTT CASTGLGPKTEAFF
TRBJ1-2 TRBD1 TRBV7-2 - TGTGCCAGCAGCTTAGTTGGAGGGGGCGGCTATGGCTACACCTTC CASSLVGGGGYGYTF
TRBJ2-6 TRBD1 TRBV5-8 - TGTGCCAGCAGCTCGACAGGGGGGGGATCTGGGGCCAACGTCCTGACTTTC CASSSTGGGSGANVLTF
TRBJ1-1 TRBD1 TRBV27 once TGTGCCAGCAGCCCCACAGGGGGTGTTGTGGTAGGTGACACTGAAGCTTTCTTT CASSPTGGVVVGDTEAFF
TRBJ2-1 - TRBV5-6 - TGTGCCAGCAGTTTTGGGGTCAAGGAGCAGTTCTTC CASSFGVKEQFF
TRBJ1-1 - TRBV20-1 - TGCAGTGCTAGTTCCCCTGACACTGAAGCTTTCTTT CSASSPDTEAFF
TRBJ1-2 TRBD1 TRBV4-2 - TGTGCCAGCAGCCGAGCCGGGACAGGGGGCCATGGCTACACCTTC CASSRAGTGGHGYTF
TRBJ2-7 TRBD1 TRBV7-2 - TGTGCCAGCAGCTGGGACAGGGGGACCCTGGAGCAGTACTTC CASSWDRGTLEQYF
TRBJ1-5 - TRBV6-5 few TGTGCCAGCAGTACCACACATAGCAATCAGCCCCAGCATTTT CASSTTHSNQPQHF
TRBJ1-6 - TRBV3-1/TRBV3-2 - TGTGCCAGCAGCCAGCCGGGTCCAAATTCACCCCTCCACTTT CASSQPGPNSPLHF
TRBJ2-7 - TRBV5-1 few TGCGCCAGCAGCTTGGGCAGGTCAGGCGAGCAGTACTTC CASSLGRSGEQYF